The clone carrying this T cell receptor beta chain was seen a single time. The method was immunoSEQ multiplex PCR; TCRdb's version includes in-frame clones alone and lacks a portion of them. The sample records roughly 200,000 clones, 75% to 80% being singletons. This entry comes from a study of blood T cell repertoires in COVID-19. About the research overall: PBMCs, B-cell-depleted T cells, or T cells provided the cDNA or gDNA that made up the material.

The germline gives CDR1 SGHRS, CDR2 YFSETQ. J lost 3 bases, V lost 5 bases, and 17 bases had no gene match. The CDR3 totals 18 residues. Sequencing input: peripheral blood. The receptor's source is a woman in her forties or fifties with active or convalescent COVID-19. The chain has TRBV5-1 and TRBJ2-4; TRBD1 agrees at 7 bases. The CDR3 protein is CASSLGAGTEEGKNIQYF. CDR3 DNA: TGCGCCAGCAGTCTTGGTGCCGGGACAGAGGAAGGCAAAAACATTCAGTACTTC.